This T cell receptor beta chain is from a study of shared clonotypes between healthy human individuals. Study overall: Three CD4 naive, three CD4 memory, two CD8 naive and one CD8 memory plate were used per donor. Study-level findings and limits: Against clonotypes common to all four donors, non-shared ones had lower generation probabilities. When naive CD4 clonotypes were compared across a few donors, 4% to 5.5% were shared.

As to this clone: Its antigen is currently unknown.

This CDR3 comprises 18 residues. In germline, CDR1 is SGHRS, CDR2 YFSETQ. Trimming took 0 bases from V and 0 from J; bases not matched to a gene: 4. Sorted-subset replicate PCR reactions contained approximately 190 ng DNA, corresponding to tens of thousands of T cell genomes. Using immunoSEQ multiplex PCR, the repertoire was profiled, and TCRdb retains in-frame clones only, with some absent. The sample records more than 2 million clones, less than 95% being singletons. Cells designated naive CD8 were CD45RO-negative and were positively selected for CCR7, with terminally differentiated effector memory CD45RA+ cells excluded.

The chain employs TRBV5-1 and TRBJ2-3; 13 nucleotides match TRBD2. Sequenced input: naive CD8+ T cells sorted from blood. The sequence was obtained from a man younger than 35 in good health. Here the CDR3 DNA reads TGCGCCAGCAGCTTGGGGACTAGCGGGAGCTCTAGCACAGATACGCAGTATTTT. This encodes CASSLGTSGSSSTDTQYF.